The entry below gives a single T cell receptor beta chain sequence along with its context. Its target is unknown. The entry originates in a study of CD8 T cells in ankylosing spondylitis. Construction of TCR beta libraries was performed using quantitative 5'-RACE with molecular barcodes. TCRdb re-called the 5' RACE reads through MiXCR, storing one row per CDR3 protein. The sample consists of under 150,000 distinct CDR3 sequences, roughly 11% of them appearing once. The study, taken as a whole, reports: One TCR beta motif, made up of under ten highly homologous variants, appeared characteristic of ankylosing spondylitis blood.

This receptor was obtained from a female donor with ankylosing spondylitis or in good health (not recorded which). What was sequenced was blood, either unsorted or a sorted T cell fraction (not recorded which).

DNA of the CDR3: TGTGCCAGCAGCCAACAACAGGGATTCCAGCATTTT. Translated: CASSQQQGFQHF. This sequence joins TRBV3-1 and TRBJ1-5, with a weak D call TRBD1 (6 bases). This CDR3 spans 12 amino acids. Trimming took 2 bases from V and 12 from J, leaving 11 bases between them. Germline assignment: CDR1 LGHDT and CDR2 YNNKEL (reference sequence).